This is a list of T cell receptor beta chains from one sample in a study of T cells after yellow fever vaccination. MiXCR, applied by TCRdb to the 5' RACE reads, yields one record per CDR3 protein. The sample holds some 300,000 distinct CDR3 sequences; less than 9.5% are singletons and the top ten take approximately 15%. Sequencing was performed on PBMCs, taken roughly seven weeks after the first yellow fever vaccination. These receptors all come from a man between 18 and 29 years old who received the YFV17D yellow fever vaccine. Both conserved end residues are part of each CDR3. A D gene is named only where the DNA matches it firmly.

>.|TRBV7-8
CASSLAPRGQETQYF
>.|TRBV5-1
CASSPDTGYDYGYTF
>.|TRBV5-1
CASSPDMQGQPQHF
>TRBD2|TRBV18
CASSPNSGVQETQYF
>TRBD2|TRBV9
CASSVGAGGLANTGELFF
>.|TRBV7-2
CASSLAGNTGELFF
>.|TRBV18
CASSPDLKEKLFF
>.|TRBV7-2
CASSLGPMAGANVLTF
>.|TRBV4-3
CASSQYPGLNYGYTF
>.|TRBV6-5
CASSYGAWVANVLTF
>.|TRBV5-1
CASSLGRTQETQYF
>.|TRBV20-1
CSAPDFYTGELFF
>TRBD1|TRBV5-4
CASSQTGDMNTEAFF
>.|TRBV7-2
CASSLAPNTGELFF
>.|TRBV7-3
CASSLGARGTEAFF
>TRBD2|TRBV12-3/TRBV12-4
CASSFGGGMAGELFF
>TRBD2|TRBV7-2
CASSLGLAPFF
>TRBD1|TRBV4-1
CASSQEGTGGWSPLHF
>.|TRBV5-1
CASSLGLYSEPADTQYF
>TRBD2|TRBV15
CATSRGGITEQYF
>TRBD2|TRBV7-3
CASSLRGVGTDTQYF
>.|TRBV20-1
CSARGDNSPLHF